This T cell receptor beta chain originates from a study of blood T cell repertoires in COVID-19. Study background: Researchers got acute and convalescent COVID-19 samples from the United States, Italy and Spain. In each case, the material was cDNA or gDNA derived from T cells, B-cell-depleted T cells, or PBMCs.

TCRdb's table, derived via immunoSEQ multiplex PCR, lists solely in-frame clones and lacks some. Of around 160,000 clones in the sample, around 84% are singletons; the top ten hold around 5.4%. Study members were between about 18 and 95 years old and lived in 24 US regions. Participants' reported clinical history set cohort assignment. Looked up from germline, CDR1 is LGHDT and CDR2 is YNNKEL (reference sequence). This CDR3 has 16 residues. The junction had 3 bases not matched to a gene; V was cut back by 4 bases and J by 1 base. This clonotype was sampled from a woman aged 45-65 years who had been exposed to COVID-19. The chain is built from TRBV3-1 (or the pseudogene TRBV3-2) and TRBJ2-2; 10 bases match TRBD2. The sample taken for sequencing was PBMCs or T cells enriched from blood (not recorded which). The CDR3 spells CASSLRTSGNTGELFF. DNA for the CDR3: TGTGCCAGCAGCCTCAGGACTAGCGGGAACACCGGGGAGCTGTTTTTT.